This paragraph covers one T cell receptor beta chain sequence. The CDR3 runs to 14 residues. V dropped 7 bases and J dropped 7; count of bases not matched to a gene: 9. Germline loops: CDR1 KGHDR, CDR2 SFDVKD. The data were obtained in a study of blood T cell repertoires in COVID-19. Study-wide context: COVID-19 samples, acute and convalescent, were from the United States, Italy and Spain. PBMCs, B-cell-depleted T cells, or T cells provided the cDNA or gDNA that made up the material.

Per the original data handling: Quantification of nucleated cells was approximated via reference gene primer amplification. Method: immunoSEQ multiplex PCR; TCRdb's copy keeps in-frame clones and lacks some. D and trimming were read from the DNA, whereas the V and J calls and clone size are those reported in that table. Found here are about 160,000 clones, over 80% of them singletons; the top ten hold 3.5% to 5%. This chain links TRBV24-1 with TRBJ2-7; TRBD1 agrees at 10 bases. The sample was peripheral blood. The clonotype was recovered from a woman aged 50 to 65 with acute or convalescent COVID-19. CDR3 nucleotides: TGTGCCACCAGCGAGACAGGGGGCTTTGGGGAGCAGTACTTC. This gives the protein CATSETGGFGEQYF.